This T cell receptor beta chain derives from a study of spatial heterogeneity in lung cancer. Across the study: More than 9.5 raw reads, on average, carried each unique TCR and UMI combination.

The germline V gene has CDR1 ENHRY and CDR2 SYGVKD. The CDR3 contains 14 residues. V shed 6 bases and J shed 6 bases, with 14 bases lying between them. TCRdb re-called the 5' RACE reads with MiXCR, one entry per CDR3 protein. The data hold about 38,000 distinct CDR3 sequences, with 6.5% to 8.5% observed a single time. Time point defined: sample taken at primary tumor resection. Extraction of whole RNA from tumor, nontumor lung or frozen PBMC preceded unsorted sequencing. The donor population consisted of roughly 70 patients with untreated, early-stage non-small cell lung cancer. The rearrangement joins TRBV10-3 to TRBJ1-4; tentative D call: TRBD1 (5 bases). This receptor was identified in a male donor with early-stage non-small cell lung cancer. Sample: PBMCs, taken at surgery. CDR3 in DNA: TGTGCCATCAGCCCCGTGAGGGGTGATGAAAAACTGTTTTTT. Translated, it gives CAISPVRGDEKLFF.